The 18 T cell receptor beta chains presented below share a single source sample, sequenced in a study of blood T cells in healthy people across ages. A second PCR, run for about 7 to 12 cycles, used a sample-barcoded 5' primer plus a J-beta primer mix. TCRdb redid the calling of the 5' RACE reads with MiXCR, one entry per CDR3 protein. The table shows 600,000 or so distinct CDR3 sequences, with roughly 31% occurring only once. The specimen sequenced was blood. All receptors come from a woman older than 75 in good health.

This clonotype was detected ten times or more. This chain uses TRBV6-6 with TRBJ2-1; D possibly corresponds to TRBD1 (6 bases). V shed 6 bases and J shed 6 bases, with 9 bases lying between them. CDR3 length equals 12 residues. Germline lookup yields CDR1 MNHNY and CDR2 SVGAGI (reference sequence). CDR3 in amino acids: CASRGATNEQFF. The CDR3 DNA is TGTGCCAGCAGGGGGGCTACCAATGAGCAGTTCTTC.

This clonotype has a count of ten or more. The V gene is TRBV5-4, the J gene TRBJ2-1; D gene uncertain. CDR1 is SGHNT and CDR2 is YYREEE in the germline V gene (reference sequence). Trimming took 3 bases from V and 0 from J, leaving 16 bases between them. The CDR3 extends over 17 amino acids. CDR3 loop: CASSSVPTKSSYNEQFF. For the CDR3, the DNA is TGTGCCAGCAGCTCTGTCCCGACCAAGAGCTCCTACAATGAGCAGTTCTTC.

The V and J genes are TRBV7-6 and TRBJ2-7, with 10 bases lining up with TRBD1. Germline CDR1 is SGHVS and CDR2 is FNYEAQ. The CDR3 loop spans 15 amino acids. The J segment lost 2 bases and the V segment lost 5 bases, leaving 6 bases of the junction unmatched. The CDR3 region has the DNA TGTGCCAGCAGCCGAGGGACAGGGGCGACCTACGAGCAGTACTTC. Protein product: CASSRGTGATYEQYF.

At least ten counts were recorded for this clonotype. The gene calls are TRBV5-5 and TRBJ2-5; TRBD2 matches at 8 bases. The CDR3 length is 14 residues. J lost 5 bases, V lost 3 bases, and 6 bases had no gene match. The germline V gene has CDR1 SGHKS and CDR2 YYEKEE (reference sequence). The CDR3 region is CASSSGGARETQYF. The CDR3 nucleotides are TGTGCCAGCAGCTCCGGGGGGGCGCGGGAGACCCAGTACTTC.

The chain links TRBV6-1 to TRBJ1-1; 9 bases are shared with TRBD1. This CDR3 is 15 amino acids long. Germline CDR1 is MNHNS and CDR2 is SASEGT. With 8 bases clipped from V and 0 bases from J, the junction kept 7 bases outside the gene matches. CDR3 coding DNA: TGTGCCAGCGACAGGGGGTCTACTCTGAACACTGAAGCTTTCTTT. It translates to CASDRGSTLNTEAFF.

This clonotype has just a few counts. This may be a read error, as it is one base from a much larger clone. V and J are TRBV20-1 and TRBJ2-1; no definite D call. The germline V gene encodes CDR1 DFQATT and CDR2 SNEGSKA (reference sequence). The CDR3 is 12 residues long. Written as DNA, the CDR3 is TGCAGTGCTACCGGAAGGGATATCGAGCAGGTCTTC. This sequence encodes CSATGRDIEQVF.

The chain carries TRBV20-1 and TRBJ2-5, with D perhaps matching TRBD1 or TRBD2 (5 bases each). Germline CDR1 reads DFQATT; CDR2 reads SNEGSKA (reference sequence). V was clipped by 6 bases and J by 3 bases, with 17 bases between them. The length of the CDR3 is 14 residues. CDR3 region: CSAARTRGKETQYF. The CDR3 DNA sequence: TGCAGTGCCGCGAGGACGAGGGGAAAAGAGACCCAGTACTTC.

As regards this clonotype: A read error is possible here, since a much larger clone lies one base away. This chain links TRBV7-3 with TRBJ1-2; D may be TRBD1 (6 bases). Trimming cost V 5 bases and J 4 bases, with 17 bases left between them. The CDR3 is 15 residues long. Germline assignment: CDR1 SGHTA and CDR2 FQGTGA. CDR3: CASSAGGGGAYGYTF. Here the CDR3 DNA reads TGTGCCAGCAGCGCAGGCGGGGGCGGCGCCTATGGCTACACCTTC. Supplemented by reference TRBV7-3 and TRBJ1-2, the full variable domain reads GAGVSQTPSNKVTEKGKYVELRCDPISGHTALYWYRQSLGQGPEFLIYFQGTGAADDSGLPNDRFFAVRPEGSVSTLKIQRTERGDSAVYLCASSAGGGGAYGYTFGSGTRLTVV.

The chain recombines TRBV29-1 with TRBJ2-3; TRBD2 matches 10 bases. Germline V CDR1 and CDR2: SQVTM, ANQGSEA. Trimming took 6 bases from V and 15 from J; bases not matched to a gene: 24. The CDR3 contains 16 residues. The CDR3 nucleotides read TGCAGCGTCAAAGGTCCTAGCGGGGGTAGCACAGATACGCCATATTTT. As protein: CSVKGPSGGSTDTPYF.

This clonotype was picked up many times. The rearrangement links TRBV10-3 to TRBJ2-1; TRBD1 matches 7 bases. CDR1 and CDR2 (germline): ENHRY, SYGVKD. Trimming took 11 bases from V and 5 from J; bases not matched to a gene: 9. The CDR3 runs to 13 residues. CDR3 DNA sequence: TGTGCCGTCCGGGACAGTCCGAACAATGAGCAGTTCTTC. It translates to CAVRDSPNNEQFF.

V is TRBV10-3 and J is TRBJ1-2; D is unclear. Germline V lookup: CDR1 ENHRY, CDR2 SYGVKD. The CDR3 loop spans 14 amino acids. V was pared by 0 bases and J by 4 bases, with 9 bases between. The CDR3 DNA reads TGTGCCATCAGTGAGTCGAGGCAGCTCTATGGCTACACCTTC. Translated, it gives CAISESRQLYGYTF.

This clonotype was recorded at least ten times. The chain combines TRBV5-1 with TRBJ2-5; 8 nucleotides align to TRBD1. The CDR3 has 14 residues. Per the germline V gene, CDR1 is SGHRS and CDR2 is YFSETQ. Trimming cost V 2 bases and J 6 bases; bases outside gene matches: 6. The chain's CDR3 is CASSLGQGVKTQYF. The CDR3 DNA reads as TGCGCCAGCAGCTTAGGACAGGGTGTGAAGACCCAGTACTTC.

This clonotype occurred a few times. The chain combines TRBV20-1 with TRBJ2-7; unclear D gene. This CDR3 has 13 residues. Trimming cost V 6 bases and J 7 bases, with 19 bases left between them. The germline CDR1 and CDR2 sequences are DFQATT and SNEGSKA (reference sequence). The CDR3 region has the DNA TGCAGTGCCGTACCGGACGGCTACAATGAGCAGTACTTC. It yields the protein CSAVPDGYNEQYF.

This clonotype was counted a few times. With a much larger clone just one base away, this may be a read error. The CDR3 spells CASRQQGMGQPQHF. CDR3 in DNA: TGTGCCAGCAGGCAACAGGGGATGGGGCAGCCCCAGCATTTT. V usage is TRBV6-2 or TRBV6-3 and J usage is TRBJ1-5; 7 positions agree with TRBD1. The germline V gene encodes CDR1 MNHEY and CDR2 SVGEGT. V trimming: 6 bases; J trimming: 7 bases; junction bases outside the gene matches: 9. This CDR3 is built from 14 residues.

CDR3 coding DNA: TGTGCCAGCAGTGATGGGGGGGTTCCCACAGATACGCAGTATTTT. It yields the protein CASSDGGVPTDTQYF. The J gene is TRBJ2-3, the V gene TRBV6-1, with 7 bases fitting TRBD2. The germline V gene encodes CDR1 MNHNS and CDR2 SASEGT. The V segment lost 3 bases and the J segment 2 bases; nucleotides outside the gene matches: 5. The CDR3 has 15 amino acids.

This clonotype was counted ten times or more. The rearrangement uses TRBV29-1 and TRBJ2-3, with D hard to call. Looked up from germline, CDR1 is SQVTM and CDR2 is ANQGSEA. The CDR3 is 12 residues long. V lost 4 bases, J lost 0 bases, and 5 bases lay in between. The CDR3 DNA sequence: TGCAGCGTTGCACCTAGCACAGATACGCAGTATTTT. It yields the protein CSVAPSTDTQYF.

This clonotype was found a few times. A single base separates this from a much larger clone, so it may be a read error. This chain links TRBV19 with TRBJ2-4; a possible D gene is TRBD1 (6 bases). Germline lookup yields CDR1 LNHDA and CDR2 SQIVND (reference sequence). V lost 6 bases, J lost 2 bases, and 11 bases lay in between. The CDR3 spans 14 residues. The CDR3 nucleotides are TGTGCCAGTAGCGGCAGGGGATCCAAAAACATTCAGTACTTC. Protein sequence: CASSGRGSKNIQYF.

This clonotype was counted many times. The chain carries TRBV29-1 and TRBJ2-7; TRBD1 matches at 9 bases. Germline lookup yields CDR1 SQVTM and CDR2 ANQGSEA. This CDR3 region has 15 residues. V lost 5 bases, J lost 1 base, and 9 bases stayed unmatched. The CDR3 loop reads CSVRWDRAPSYEQYF. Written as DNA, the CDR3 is TGCAGCGTTCGTTGGGACAGGGCCCCTTCCTACGAGCAGTACTTC.